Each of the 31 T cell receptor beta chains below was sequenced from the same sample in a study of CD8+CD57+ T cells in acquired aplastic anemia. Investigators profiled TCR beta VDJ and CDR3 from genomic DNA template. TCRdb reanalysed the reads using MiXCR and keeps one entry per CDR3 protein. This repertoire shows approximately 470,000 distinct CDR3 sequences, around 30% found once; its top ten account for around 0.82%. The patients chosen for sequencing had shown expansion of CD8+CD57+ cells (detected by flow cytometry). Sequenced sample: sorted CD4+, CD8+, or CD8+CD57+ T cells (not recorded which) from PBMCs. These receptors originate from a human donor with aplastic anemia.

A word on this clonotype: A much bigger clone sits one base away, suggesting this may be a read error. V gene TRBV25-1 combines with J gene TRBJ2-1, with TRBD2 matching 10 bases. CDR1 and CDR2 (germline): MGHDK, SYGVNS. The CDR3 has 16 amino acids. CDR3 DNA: TGCGCCAGCAGTTCTAGCGGGAGAAGTCACCCAAGGGGGCAGTTCTTC. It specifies CASSSSGRSHPRGQFF.

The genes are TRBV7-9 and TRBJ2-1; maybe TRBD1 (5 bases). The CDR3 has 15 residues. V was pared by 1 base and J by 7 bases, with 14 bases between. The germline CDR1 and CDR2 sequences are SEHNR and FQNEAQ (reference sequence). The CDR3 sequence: CASSLVPQGGNEQFF. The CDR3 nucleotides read TGTGCCAGCAGCTTAGTGCCGCAGGGTGGAAATGAGCAGTTCTTC.

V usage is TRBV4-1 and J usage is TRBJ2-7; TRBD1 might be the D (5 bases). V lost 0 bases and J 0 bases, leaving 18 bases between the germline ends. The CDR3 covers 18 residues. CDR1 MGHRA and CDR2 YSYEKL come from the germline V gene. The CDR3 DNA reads TGCGCCAGCAGCCAAGACCACCTGGGGCAGTTGAGCTCCTACGAGCAGTACTTC. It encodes CASSQDHLGQLSSYEQYF.

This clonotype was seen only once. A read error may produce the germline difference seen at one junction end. The CDR3 DNA sequence: TGTGCCAGCAGGGAGGAGGACAGCACCTACGAGCAGTGCTTC. Protein sequence: CASREEDSTYEQCF. The rearrangement joins TRBV2 to TRBJ2-7; TRBD1 might be the D (6 bases). This CDR3 has 14 residues. Germline loops: CDR1 SNHLY, CDR2 FYNNEI.

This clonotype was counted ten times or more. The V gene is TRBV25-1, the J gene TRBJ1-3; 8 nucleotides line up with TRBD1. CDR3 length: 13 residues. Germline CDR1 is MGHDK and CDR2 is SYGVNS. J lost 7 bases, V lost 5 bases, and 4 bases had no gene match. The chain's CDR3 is CASSSGDRNTIYF. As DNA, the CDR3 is TGTGCCAGCAGTTCCGGGGACAGGAACACCATATATTTT.

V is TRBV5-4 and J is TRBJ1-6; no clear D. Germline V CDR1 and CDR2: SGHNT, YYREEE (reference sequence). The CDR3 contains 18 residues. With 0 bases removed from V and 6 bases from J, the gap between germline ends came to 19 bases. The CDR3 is CASSLESDARAANSPLHF. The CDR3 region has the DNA TGTGCCAGCAGCTTGGAGAGTGATGCAAGGGCTGCTAATTCACCCCTCCACTTT.

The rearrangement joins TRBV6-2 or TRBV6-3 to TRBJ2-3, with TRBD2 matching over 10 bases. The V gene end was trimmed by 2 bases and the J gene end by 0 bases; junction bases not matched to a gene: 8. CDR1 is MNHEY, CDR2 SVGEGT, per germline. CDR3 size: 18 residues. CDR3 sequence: CASSYVSSGSLSTDTQYF. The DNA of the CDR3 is TGTGCCAGCAGTTACGTGTCTAGCGGGAGTCTTAGCACAGATACGCAGTATTTT.

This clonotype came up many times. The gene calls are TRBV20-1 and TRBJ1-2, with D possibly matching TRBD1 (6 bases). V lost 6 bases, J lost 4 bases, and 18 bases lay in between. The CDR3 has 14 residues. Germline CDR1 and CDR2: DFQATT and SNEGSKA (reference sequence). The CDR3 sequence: CSARQRGRPYGYTF. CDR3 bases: TGCAGTGCCCGCCAACGGGGGCGGCCCTATGGCTACACCTTC.

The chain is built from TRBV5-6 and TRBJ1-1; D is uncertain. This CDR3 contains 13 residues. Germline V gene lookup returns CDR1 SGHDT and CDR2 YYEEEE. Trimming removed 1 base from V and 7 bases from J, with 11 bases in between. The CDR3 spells CASSLRQGFEAFF. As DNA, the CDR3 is TGTGCCAGCAGCTTGAGGCAAGGGTTTGAAGCTTTCTTT.

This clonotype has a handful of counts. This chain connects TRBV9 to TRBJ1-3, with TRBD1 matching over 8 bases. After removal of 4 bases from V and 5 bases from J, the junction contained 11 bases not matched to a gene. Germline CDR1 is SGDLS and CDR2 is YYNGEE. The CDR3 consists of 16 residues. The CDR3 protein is CASSQPKTGGRNTIYF. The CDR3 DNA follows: TGTGCCAGCAGCCAACCCAAAACAGGGGGTAGAAACACCATATATTTT.

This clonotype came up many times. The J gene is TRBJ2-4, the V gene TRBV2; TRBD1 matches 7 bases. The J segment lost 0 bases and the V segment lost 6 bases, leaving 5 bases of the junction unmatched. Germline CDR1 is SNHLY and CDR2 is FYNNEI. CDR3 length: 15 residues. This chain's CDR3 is CASSGDSLAKNIQYF. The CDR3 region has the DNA TGTGCCAGCAGCGGGGACAGTCTAGCCAAAAACATTCAGTACTTC.

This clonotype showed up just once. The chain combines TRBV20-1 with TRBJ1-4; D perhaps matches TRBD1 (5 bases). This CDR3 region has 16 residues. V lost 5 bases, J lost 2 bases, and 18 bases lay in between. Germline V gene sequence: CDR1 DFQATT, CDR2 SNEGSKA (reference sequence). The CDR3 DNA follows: TGCAGTGCTGGGGATGTTTCGGCAGGGACTAATGAAAAACTGTTTTTT. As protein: CSAGDVSAGTNEKLFF.

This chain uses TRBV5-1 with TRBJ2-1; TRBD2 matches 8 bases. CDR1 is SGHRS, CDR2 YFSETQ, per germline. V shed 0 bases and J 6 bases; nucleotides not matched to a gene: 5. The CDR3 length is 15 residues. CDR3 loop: CASSLAGGFRNEQFF. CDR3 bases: TGCGCCAGCAGCTTGGCGGGGGGGTTTCGCAATGAGCAGTTCTTC.

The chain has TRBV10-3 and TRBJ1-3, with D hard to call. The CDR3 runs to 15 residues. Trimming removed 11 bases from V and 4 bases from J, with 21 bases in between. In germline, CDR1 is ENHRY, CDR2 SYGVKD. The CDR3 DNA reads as TGTGCCGCCCCGCCTTCCGAAGACGTCGGAAACACCATATATTTT. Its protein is CAAPPSEDVGNTIYF.

For the CDR3, the DNA is TGCAGCGCCCACCAGGGGGCCGGGGAGCTGTTTTTT. Encoded protein: CSAHQGAGELFF. V usage is TRBV29-1 and J usage is TRBJ2-2; 7 bases fit TRBD1. Germline V gene data show CDR1 as SQVTM and CDR2 as ANQGSEA. The CDR3 has 12 amino acids. Trimming cost V 7 bases and J 6 bases; bases outside gene matches: 5.

The CDR3 sequence is CSARVRDLWDTGELFF. Here the CDR3 DNA reads TGCAGTGCTAGAGTACGGGATCTATGGGACACCGGGGAGCTGTTTTTT. The genes are TRBV20-1 and TRBJ2-2; a weak D match, TRBD2 (5 bases). The CDR3 runs 16 residues. Germline values: CDR1 DFQATT, CDR2 SNEGSKA (reference sequence). The V gene lost 1 base and the J gene lost 3 bases, with 15 bases spanning the gap.

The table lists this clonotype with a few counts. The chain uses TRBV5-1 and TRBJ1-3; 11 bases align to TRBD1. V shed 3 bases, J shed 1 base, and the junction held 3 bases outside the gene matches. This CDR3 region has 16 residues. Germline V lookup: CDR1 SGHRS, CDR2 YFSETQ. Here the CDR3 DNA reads TGCGCCAGCAGCTGGACAGGGGGCGCGTCTGGAAACACCATATATTTT. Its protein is CASSWTGGASGNTIYF.

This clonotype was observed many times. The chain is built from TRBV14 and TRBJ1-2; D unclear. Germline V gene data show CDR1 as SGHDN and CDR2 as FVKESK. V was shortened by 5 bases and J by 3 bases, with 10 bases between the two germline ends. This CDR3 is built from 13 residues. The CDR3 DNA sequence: TGTGCCAGCAGCTGGACCGCCGACTATGGCTACACCTTC. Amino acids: CASSWTADYGYTF.

The CDR3 coding sequence is TGTGCCAGCAGCCGTCGGGCCTACGAGCAGTACTTC. Protein product: CASSRRAYEQYF. The chain couples TRBV7-2 to TRBJ2-7; D remains ambiguous. CDR3 size: 12 residues. V shed 5 bases and J shed 2 bases, with 7 bases lying between them. The germline V gene has CDR1 SGHTA and CDR2 FQGNSA.

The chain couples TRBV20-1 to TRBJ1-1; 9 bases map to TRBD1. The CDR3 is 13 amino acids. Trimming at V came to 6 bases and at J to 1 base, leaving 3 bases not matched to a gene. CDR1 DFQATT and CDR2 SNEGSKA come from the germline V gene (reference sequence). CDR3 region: CSAGDRENTEAFF. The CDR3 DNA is TGCAGTGCAGGGGACAGGGAGAACACTGAAGCTTTCTTT.

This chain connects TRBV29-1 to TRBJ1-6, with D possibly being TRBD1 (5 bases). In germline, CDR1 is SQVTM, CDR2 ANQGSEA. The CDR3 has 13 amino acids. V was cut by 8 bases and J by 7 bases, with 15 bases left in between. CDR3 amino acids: CSSQRGGNSPLHF. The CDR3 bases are TGCAGCAGCCAACGGGGGGGAAATTCACCCCTCCACTTT.

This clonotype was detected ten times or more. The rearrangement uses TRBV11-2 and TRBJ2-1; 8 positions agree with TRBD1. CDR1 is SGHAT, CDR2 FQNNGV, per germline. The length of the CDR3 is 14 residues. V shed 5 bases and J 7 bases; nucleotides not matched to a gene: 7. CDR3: CASSRSGQGNEQFF. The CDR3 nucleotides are TGTGCCAGCAGCCGTTCCGGACAGGGAAATGAGCAGTTCTTC. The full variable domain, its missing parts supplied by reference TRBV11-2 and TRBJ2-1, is EAGVAQSPRYKIIEKRQSVAFWCNPISGHATLYWYQQILGQGPKLLIQFQNNGVVDDSQLPKDRFSAERLKGVDSTLKIQPAKLEDSAVYLCASSRSGQGNEQFFGPGTRLTVL.

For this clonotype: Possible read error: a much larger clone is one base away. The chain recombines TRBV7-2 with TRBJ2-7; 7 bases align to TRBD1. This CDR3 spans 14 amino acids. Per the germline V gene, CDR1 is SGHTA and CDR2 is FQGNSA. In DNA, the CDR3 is TGTGCCAGCAGCACCCAACAGGGGACCTACGGGCAGTACTTC. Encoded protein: CASSTQQGTYGQYF.

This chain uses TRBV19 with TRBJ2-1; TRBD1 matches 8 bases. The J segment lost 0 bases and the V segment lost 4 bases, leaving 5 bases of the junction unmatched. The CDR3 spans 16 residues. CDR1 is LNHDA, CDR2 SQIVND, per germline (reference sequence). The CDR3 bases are TGTGCCAGTAGTAGATACGGACAGGGCTCCTACAATGAGCAGTTCTTC. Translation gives CASSRYGQGSYNEQFF. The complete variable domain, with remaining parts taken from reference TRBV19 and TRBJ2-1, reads DGGITQSPKYLFRKEGQNVTLSCEQNLNHDAMYWYRQDPGQGLRLIYYSQIVNDFQKGDIAEGYSVSREKKESFPLTVTSAQKNPTAFYLCASSRYGQGSYNEQFFGPGTRLTVL.

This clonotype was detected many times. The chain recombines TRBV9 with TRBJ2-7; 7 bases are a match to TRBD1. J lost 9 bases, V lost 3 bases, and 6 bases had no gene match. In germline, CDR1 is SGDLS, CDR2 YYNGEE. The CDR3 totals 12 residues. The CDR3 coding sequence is TGTGCCAGCAGCGATCGACAGGGCCGGCAGTACTTC. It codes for CASSDRQGRQYF. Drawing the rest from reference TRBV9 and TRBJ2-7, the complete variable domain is DSGVTQTPKHLITATGQRVTLRCSPRSGDLSVYWYQQSLDQGLQFLIQYYNGEERAKGNILERFSAQQFPDLHSELNLSSLELGDSALYFCASSDRQGRQYFGPGTRLTVT.

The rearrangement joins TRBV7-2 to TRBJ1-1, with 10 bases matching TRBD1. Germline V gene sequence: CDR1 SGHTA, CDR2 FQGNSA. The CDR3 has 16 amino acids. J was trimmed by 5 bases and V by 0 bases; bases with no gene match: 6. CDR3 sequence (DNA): TGTGCCAGCAGCTTAGCCCTGACAGGGGGCGAGACTGAAGCTTTCTTT. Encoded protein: CASSLALTGGETEAFF.

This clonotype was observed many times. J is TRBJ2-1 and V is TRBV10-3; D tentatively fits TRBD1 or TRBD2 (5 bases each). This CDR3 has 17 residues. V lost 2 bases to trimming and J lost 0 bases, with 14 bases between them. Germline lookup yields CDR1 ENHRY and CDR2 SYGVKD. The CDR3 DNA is TGTGCCATCAGTGAGATGAGGGGACCTAGCTCCTACAATGAGCAGTTCTTC. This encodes CAISEMRGPSSYNEQFF.

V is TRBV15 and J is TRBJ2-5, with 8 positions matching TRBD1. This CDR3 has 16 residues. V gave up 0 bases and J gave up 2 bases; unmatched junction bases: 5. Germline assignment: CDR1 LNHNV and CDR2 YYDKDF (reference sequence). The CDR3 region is CATSRDPGQAQETQYF. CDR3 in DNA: TGTGCCACCAGCAGAGATCCGGGACAGGCTCAAGAGACCCAGTACTTC.

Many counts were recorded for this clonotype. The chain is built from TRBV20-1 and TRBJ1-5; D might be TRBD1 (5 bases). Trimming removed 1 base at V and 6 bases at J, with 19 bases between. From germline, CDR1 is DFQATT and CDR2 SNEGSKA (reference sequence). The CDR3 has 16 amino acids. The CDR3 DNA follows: TGCAGTGCTAGAGTAGGCGGGGGTTGGGGGAGTCAGCCCCAGCATTTT. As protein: CSARVGGGWGSQPQHF.

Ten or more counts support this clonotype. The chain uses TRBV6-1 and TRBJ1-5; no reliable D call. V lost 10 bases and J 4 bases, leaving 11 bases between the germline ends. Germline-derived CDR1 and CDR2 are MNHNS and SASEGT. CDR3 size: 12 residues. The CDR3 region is CATRGANQPQHF. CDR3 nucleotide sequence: TGTGCCACCCGTGGCGCGAATCAGCCCCAGCATTTT.

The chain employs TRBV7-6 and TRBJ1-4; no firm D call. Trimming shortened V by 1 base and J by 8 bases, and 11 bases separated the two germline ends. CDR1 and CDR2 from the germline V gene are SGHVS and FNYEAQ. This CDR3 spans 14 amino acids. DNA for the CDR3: TGTGCCAGCAGCTTAGTCGGGTTAAGGGAAAAACTGTTTTTT. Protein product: CASSLVGLREKLFF.